This T cell receptor (beta chain) was observed in a study of identical twins. Germline V lookup: CDR1 DFQATT, CDR2 SNEGSKA (reference sequence). The ends were cut back, 7 bases at V and 4 bases at J, with 16 bases in the middle. CDR3 length: 13 amino acids. With no exceptions, donors were healthy Caucasians. TCRdb reprocessed the 5' RACE reads with MiXCR, giving one entry per CDR3 protein. Of fewer than 250,000 distinct CDR3 sequences listed, around a tenth are singletons. Only a few counts were recorded for this clonotype. What was sequenced was memory (CD45RO+) T cells sorted from blood. The V gene is TRBV20-1, the J gene TRBJ1-1; maybe TRBD1 (6 bases). The receptor's source is a young woman in good health. This CDR3 reads CSVSRQAATEAFF. CDR3 coding DNA: TGCAGTGTTAGCCGACAGGCGGCCACTGAAGCTTTCTTT.